This TCR beta chain was captured by sequencing in a study of T cell responses to AZD1222 COVID-19 vaccine. Study-level findings and limits: The donors showed a predominance of white British ancestry and of females, with possible underestimation of clonal diversity.

Method: immunoSEQ multiplex PCR; TCRdb's copy keeps in-frame clones and lacks some. The data contain approximately 140,000 clones, around nine tenths of them singletons. In regard to this clone: The antigen remains unidentified.

The V segment lost 5 bases and the J segment 8 bases; nucleotides outside the gene matches: 14. The CDR3 has 16 amino acids. CDR1 SGHNT and CDR2 YYREEE come from the germline V gene (reference sequence). Pooled together were second doses at about 4 or about 12 weeks. This chain links TRBV5-4 with TRBJ2-1, with 9 bases identical to TRBD2. Sequenced here: peripheral blood, sampled 28 days after the second AZD1222 dose. The sequence came from an adult who received the AZD1222 COVID-19 vaccine. The CDR3 spells CASRIGLAGFIDEQFF. The CDR3 region has the DNA TGTGCCAGCAGAATTGGTCTAGCGGGATTTATTGATGAGCAGTTCTTC.